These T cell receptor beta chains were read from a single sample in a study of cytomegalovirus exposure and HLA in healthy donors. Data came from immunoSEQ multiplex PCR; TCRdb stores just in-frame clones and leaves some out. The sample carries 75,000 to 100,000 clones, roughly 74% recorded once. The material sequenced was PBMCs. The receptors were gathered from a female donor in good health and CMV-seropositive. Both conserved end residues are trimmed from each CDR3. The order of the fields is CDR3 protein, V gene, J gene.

CDR3 protein: AWRLAGGGEQF
V gene: TRBV30
J gene: TRBJ2-1

CDR3 protein: ASSESGRAYEQY
V gene: TRBV10-1
J gene: TRBJ2-7

CDR3 protein: ASSLDRTRGNTIY
V gene: TRBV6-5
J gene: TRBJ1-3

CDR3 protein: ASSLAGIQGNQPQH
V gene: TRBV7-2
J gene: TRBJ1-5

CDR3 protein: ASSLLGSSGTQY
V gene: TRBV11-3
J gene: TRBJ2-5

CDR3 protein: ASSVQGFGSGNTIY
V gene: TRBV7-8
J gene: TRBJ1-3

CDR3 protein: ASYVETGGYGYT
V gene: TRBV2
J gene: TRBJ1-2

CDR3 protein: ASSDPGQGAGETQY
V gene: TRBV25-1
J gene: TRBJ2-5

CDR3 protein: SVTLGDTEAF
V gene: TRBV29-1
J gene: TRBJ1-1

CDR3 protein: ASSLGQDRGHFGYT
V gene: TRBV5-4
J gene: TRBJ1-2

CDR3 protein: ASSGGQGQETQY
V gene: TRBV6-1
J gene: TRBJ2-5

CDR3 protein: ASSFQGARTEAF
V gene: TRBV5-6
J gene: TRBJ1-1

CDR3 protein: ASSLDPRGNTEAF
V gene: TRBV18
J gene: TRBJ1-1

CDR3 protein: ASSFSAGDTEAF
V gene: TRBV5-1
J gene: TRBJ1-1

CDR3 protein: ASRRQGNTEAF
V gene: TRBV28
J gene: TRBJ1-1

CDR3 protein: ASSLGRFQGSTDTQY
V gene: TRBV7-8
J gene: TRBJ2-3

CDR3 protein: SARRTENTEAF
V gene: TRBV29-1
J gene: TRBJ1-1

CDR3 protein: ASSRGGEDTDTQY
V gene: TRBV9
J gene: TRBJ2-3

CDR3 protein: ASSWTSGITGELF
V gene: TRBV6-5
J gene: TRBJ2-2

CDR3 protein: SVARLAGGRSKSYNEQF
V gene: TRBV29-1
J gene: TRBJ2-1

CDR3 protein: ASSVPTSGVETQY
V gene: TRBV2
J gene: TRBJ2-5

CDR3 protein: AWDRGRPDTQY
V gene: TRBV30
J gene: TRBJ2-3

CDR3 protein: ASSLSDRAAYGYT
V gene: TRBV7-8
J gene: TRBJ1-2

CDR3 protein: ASSIGQAGINEQF
V gene: TRBV6-1
J gene: TRBJ2-1

CDR3 protein: ASRQGGNTEAF
V gene: TRBV6-5
J gene: TRBJ1-1

CDR3 protein: ASSSSGGELF
V gene: TRBV28
J gene: TRBJ2-2

CDR3 protein: ASSSGQGAHEQY
V gene: TRBV6-6
J gene: TRBJ2-7

CDR3 protein: ATSRDRGTGFDEQY
V gene: TRBV15
J gene: TRBJ2-7